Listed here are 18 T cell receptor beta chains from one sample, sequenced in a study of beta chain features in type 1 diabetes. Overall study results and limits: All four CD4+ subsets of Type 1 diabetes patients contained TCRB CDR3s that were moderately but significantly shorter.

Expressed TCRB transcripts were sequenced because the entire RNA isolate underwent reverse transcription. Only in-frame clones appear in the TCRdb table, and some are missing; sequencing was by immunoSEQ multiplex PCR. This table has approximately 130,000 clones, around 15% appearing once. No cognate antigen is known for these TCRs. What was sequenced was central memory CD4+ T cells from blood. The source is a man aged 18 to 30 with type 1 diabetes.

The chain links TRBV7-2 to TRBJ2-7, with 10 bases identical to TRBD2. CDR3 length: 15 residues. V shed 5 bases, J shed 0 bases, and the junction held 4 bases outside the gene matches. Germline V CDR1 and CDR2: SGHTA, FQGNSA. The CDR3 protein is CASSGWTSGSYEQYF. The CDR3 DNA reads TGTGCCAGCAGCGGGTGGACTAGCGGCTCCTACGAGCAGTACTTC. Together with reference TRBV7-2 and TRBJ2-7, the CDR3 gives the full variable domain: GAGVSQSPSNKVTEKGKDVELRCDPISGHTALYWYRQSLGQGLEFLIYFQGNSAPDKSGLPSDRFSAERTGGSVSTLTIQRTQQEDSAVYLCASSGWTSGSYEQYFGPGTRLTVT.

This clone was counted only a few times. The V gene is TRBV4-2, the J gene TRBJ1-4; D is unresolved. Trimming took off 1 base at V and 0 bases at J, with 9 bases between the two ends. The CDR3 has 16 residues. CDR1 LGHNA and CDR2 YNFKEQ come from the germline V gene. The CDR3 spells CASSQVDRATNEKLFF. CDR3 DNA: TGTGCCAGCAGCCAAGTAGATCGGGCAACTAATGAAAAACTGTTTTTT.

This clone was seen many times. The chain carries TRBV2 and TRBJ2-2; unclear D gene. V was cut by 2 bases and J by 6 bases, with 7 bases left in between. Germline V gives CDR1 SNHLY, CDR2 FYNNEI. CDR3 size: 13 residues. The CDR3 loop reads CASSEFVAGELFF. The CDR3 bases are TGTGCCAGCAGTGAATTTGTGGCCGGGGAGCTGTTTTTT.

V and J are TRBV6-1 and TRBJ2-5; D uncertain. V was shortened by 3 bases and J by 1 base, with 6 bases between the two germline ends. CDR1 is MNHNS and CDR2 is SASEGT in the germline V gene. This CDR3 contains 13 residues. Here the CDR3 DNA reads TGTGCCAGCAGTGACCGAATCCAAGAGACCCAGTACTTC. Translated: CASSDRIQETQYF.

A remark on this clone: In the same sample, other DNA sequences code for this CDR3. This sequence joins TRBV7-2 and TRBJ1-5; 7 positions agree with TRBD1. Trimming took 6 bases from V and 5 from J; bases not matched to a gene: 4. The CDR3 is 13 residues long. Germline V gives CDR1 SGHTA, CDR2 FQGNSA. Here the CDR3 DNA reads TGTGCCAGCAGTGTCAGGGGGGATCAGCCCCAGCATTTT. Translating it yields CASSVRGDQPQHF. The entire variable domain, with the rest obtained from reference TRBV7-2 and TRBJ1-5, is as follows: GAGVSQSPSNKVTEKGKDVELRCDPISGHTALYWYRQSLGQGLEFLIYFQGNSAPDKSGLPSDRFSAERTGGSVSTLTIQRTQQEDSAVYLCASSVRGDQPQHFGDGTRLSIL.

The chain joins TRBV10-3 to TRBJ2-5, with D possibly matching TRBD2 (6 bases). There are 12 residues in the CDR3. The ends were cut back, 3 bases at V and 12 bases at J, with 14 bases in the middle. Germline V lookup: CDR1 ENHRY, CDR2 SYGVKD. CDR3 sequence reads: CAISELGDSKYF. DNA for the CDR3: TGTGCCATCAGTGAATTAGGGGACTCAAAGTACTTC.

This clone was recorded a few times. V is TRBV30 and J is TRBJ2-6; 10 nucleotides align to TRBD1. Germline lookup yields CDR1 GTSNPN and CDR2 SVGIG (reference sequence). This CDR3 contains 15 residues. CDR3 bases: TGTGCTCGGGGGACAGGGGCCTCTGGGGCCAACGTCCTGACTTTC. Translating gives CARGTGASGANVLTF.

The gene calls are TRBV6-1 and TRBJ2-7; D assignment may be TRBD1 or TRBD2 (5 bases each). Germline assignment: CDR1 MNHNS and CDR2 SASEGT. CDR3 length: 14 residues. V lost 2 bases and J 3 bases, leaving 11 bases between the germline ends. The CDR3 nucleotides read TGTGCCAGCAGTGAAAACCAGGGAGACTACGAGCAGTACTTC. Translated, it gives CASSENQGDYEQYF.

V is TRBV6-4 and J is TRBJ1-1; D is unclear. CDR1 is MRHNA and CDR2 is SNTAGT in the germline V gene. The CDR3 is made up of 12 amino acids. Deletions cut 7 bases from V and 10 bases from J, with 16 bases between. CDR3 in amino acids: CASKIRRTLAFF. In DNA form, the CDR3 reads TGTGCCAGCAAAATCCGCAGGACGTTAGCTTTCTTT.

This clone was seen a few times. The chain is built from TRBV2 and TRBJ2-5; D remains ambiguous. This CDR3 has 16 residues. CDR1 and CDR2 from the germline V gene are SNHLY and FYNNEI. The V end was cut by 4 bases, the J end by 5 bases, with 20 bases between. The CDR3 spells CASSARLPGAGETQYF. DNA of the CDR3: TGTGCCAGCAGTGCCCGGCTACCGGGTGCCGGGGAGACCCAGTACTTC.

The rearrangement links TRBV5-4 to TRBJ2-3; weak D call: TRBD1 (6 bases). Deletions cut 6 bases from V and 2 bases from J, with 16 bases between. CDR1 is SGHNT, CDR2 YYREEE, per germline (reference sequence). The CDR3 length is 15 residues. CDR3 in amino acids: CASKTDDRYTDTQYF. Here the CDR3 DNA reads TGTGCCAGCAAGACAGACGACAGGTACACAGATACGCAGTATTTT.

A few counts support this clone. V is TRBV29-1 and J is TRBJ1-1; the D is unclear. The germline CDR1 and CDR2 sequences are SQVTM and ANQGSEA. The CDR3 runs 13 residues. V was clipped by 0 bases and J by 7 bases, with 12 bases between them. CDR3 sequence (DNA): TGCAGCGTTGAAGATGCGAAGGGCGGTGAAGCTTTCTTT. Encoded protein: CSVEDAKGGEAFF.

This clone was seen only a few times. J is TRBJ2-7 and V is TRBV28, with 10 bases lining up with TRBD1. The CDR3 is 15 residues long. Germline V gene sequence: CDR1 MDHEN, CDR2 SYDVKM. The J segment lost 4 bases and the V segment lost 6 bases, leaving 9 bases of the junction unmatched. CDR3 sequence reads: CASSWAGTGEYEQYF. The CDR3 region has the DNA TGTGCCAGCAGCTGGGCCGGGACAGGGGAGTACGAGCAGTACTTC.

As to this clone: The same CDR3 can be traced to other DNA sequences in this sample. The CDR3 protein is CASSVTEETQYF. The CDR3 DNA is TGTGCCAGCAGCGTGACAGAAGAGACCCAGTACTTC. V is TRBV9 and J is TRBJ2-5; D possibly corresponds to TRBD1 (5 bases). V was shortened by 2 bases and J by 3 bases, with 5 bases between the two germline ends. The germline V gene encodes CDR1 SGDLS and CDR2 YYNGEE. CDR3 length: 12 residues.

CDR3 sequence (DNA): TGTGCCAGCAGCTTAGCGGTCATGGGGAGGACAGATACGCAGTATTTT. Its translation: CASSLAVMGRTDTQYF. The chain has TRBV7-9 and TRBJ2-3, with a tentative D call TRBD2 (6 bases). Trimming cost V 0 bases and J 3 bases, with 13 bases left between them. Germline-derived CDR1 and CDR2 are SEHNR and FQNEAQ (reference sequence). The CDR3 sequence is 16 residues long.

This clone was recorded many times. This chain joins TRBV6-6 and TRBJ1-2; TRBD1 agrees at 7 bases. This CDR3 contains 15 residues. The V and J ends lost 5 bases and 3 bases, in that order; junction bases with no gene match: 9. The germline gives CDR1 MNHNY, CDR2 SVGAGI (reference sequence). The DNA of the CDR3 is TGTGCCAGCAGTCGCACAAACACAGGGGACTATGGCTACACCTTC. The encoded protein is CASSRTNTGDYGYTF.

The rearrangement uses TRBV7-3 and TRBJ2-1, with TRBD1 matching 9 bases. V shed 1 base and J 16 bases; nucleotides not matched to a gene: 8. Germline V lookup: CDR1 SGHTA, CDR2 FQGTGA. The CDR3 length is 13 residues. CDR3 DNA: TGTGCCAGCAGCTTAAGTAAGGGACAGGGTTTCTTCTTC. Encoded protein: CASSLSKGQGFFF. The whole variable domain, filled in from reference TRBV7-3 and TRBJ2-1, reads GAGVSQTPSNKVTEKGKYVELRCDPISGHTALYWYRQSLGQGPEFLIYFQGTGAADDSGLPNDRFFAVRPEGSVSTLKIQRTERGDSAVYLCASSLSKGQGFFFGPGTRLTVL.

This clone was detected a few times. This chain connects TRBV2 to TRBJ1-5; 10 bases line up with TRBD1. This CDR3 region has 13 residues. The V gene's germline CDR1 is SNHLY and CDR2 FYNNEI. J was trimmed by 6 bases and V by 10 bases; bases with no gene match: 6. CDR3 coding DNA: TGTGCCATGACAGGGGGCGCCGGTCAGCCCCAGCATTTT. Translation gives CAMTGGAGQPQHF.